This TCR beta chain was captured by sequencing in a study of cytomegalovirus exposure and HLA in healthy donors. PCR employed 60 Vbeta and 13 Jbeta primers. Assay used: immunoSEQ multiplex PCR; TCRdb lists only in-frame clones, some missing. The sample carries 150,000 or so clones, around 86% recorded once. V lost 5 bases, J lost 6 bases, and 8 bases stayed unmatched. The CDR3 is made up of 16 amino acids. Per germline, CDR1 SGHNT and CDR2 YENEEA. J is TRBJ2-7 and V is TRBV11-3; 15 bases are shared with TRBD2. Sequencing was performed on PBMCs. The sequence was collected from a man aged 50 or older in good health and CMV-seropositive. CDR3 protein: CASSRGTSGGSGEQYF. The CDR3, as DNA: TGTGCCAGCAGCCGCGGGACTAGCGGGGGGTCTGGCGAGCAGTACTTC.